This T cell receptor beta chain emerged from a study of T cells in Graves' hyperthyroidism and ophthalmopathy. Patients aged 18 to 65 had newly diagnosed hyperthyroidism of under 2 months' duration. For the diagnoses, clinical symptoms, serum thyroxine and TRAb, thyroid ultrasound and orbital computed tomography were used. The sample holds a few counts of this clonotype. RNA transcripts were the template for amplifying TCR beta CDR3 regions. The TCR CDR3 first-round RT-PCR relied on the HTBI primer set. Each CDR3 protein gets one entry after TCRdb re-called the multiplex PCR reads with MiXCR. The sample lists around 420,000 distinct CDR3 sequences, approximately 15% occurring once. The CDR3 consists of 14 residues. Trimming stripped 3 bases from V and 9 bases from J, with 15 bases between. CDR1 is SGHTA, CDR2 FQGNSA, per germline.

The origin of this receptor is a young woman with Graves' hyperthyroidism. Sequencing was done on a sample of blood. V is TRBV7-2 and J is TRBJ1-5; possibly TRBD1 for D (5 bases). The CDR3: CASSFEGNIRPQHF. DNA for the CDR3: TGTGCCAGCAGCTTTGAGGGGAATATTCGGCCCCAGCATTTT.